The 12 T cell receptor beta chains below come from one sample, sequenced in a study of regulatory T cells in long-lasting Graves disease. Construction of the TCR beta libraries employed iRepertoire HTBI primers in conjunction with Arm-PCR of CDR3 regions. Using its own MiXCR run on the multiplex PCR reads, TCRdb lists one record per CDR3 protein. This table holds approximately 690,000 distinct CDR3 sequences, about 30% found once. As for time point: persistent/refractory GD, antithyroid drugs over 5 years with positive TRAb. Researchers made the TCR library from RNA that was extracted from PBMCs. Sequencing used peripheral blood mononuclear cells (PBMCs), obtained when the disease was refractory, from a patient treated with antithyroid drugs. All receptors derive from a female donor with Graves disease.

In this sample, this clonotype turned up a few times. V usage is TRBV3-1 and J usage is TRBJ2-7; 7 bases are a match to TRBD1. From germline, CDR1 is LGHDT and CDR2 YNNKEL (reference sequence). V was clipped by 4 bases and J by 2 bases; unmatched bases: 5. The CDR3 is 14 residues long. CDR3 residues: CASSPGTATYEQYF. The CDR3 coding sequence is TGTGCCAGCAGCCCCGGGACAGCCACCTACGAGCAGTACTTC.

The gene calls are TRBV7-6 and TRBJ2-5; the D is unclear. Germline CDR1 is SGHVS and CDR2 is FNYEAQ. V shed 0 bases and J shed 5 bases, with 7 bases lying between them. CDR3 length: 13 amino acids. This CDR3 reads CASSLAWRETQYF. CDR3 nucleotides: TGTGCCAGCAGCTTAGCGTGGCGCGAGACCCAGTACTTC.

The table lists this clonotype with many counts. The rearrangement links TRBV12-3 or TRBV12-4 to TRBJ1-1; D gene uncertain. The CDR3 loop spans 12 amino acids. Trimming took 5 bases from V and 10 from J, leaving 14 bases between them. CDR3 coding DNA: TGTGCCAGCAGTCCCCTCCTCGGTTCAGCTTTCTTT. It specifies CASSPLLGSAFF.

In nucleotides, the CDR3 is TGTGCCAGCAGGAAAATCCGGGGGCGGGAGGGCTCCTACGAGCAGTACTTC. Amino acid sequence: CASRKIRGREGSYEQYF. V gene TRBV11-2 combines with J gene TRBJ2-7; TRBD2 aligns across 9 bases. This CDR3 region has 17 residues. Germline V CDR1 and CDR2: SGHAT, FQNNGV. With V trimmed by 6 bases and J by 0 bases, 12 bases remained unmatched.

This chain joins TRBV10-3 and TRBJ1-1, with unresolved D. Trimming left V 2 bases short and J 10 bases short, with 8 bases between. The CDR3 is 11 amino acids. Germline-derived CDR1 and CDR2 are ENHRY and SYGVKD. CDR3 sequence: CAISELGLAFF. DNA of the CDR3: TGTGCCATCAGTGAGCTGGGTCTAGCTTTCTTT.

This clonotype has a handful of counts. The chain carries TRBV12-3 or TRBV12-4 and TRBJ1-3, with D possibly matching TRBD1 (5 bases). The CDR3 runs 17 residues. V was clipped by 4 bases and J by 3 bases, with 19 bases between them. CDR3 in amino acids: CASSSYRPGARGNTIYF. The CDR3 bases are TGTGCCAGCAGTTCCTACCGCCCCGGGGCGCGTGGAAACACCATATATTTT.

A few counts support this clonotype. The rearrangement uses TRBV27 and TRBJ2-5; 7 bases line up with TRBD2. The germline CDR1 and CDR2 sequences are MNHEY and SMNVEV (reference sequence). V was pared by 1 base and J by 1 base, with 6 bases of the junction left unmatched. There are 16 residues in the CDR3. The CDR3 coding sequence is TGTGCCAGCAGTTTATATCTAGCGGAGCCCCAAGAGACCCAGTACTTC. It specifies CASSLYLAEPQETQYF.

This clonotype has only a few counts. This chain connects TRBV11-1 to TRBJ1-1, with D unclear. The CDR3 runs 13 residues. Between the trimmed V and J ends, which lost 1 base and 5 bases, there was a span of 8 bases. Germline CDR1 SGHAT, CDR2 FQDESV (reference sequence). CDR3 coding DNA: TGTGCCAGCAGCTTAGAGAGGTTTACTGAAGCTTTCTTT. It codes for CASSLERFTEAFF.

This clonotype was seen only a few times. This CDR3 is CATSDPRGGQETQYF. DNA of the CDR3: TGTGCCACCAGTGACCCCAGGGGAGGACAAGAGACCCAGTACTTC. V and J are TRBV24-1 and TRBJ2-5; D is possibly TRBD1 or TRBD2 (6 bases each). This CDR3 is 15 amino acids long. Germline V gene lookup returns CDR1 KGHDR and CDR2 SFDVKD. Trimming removed 4 bases at V and 2 bases at J, with 13 bases between.

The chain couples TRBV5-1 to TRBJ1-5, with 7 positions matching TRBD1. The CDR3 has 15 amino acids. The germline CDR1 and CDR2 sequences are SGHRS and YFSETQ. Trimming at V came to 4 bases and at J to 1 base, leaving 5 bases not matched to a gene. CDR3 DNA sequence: TGCGCCAGCAGCCCGGGACAGAGAAGCAATCAGCCCCAGCATTTT. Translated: CASSPGQRSNQPQHF.

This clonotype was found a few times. CDR3 loop: CAWTGQGGVGQETQYF. Written as DNA, the CDR3 is TGTGCCTGGACCGGACAGGGCGGGGTGGGACAAGAGACCCAGTACTTC. The chain couples TRBV30 to TRBJ2-5, with 8 bases that match TRBD1. The germline CDR1 and CDR2 sequences are GTSNPN and SVGIG (reference sequence). This CDR3 spans 16 amino acids. The V segment lost 4 bases and the J segment 2 bases; nucleotides outside the gene matches: 12.

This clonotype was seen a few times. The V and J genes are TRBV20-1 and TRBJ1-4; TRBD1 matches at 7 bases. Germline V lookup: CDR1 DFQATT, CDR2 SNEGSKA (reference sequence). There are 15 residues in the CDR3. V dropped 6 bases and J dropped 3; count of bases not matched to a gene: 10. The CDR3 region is CSARDRGPSNEKLFF. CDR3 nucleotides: TGCAGTGCCCGGGACAGAGGCCCCTCTAATGAAAAACTGTTTTTT.